The 26 T cell receptor beta chains given below trace back to one sample, sequenced in a study of Graves' ophthalmopathy and Graves' hyperthyroidism. Using RNA transcripts, the TCR beta CDR3 regions were amplified. An initial RT-PCR round employing HTBI primers preceded a second-round multiplex PCR. In TCRdb, the multiplex PCR reads were re-called with MiXCR into one record per CDR3 protein. The sample lists over a million distinct CDR3 sequences, 35% to 40% seen once, with over 8.5% in the top ten. The sequenced sample consisted of peripheral blood or thyroid tissue (not recorded which). The receptors come from an adult man with Graves' hyperthyroidism.

The rearrangement links TRBV24-1 to TRBJ1-2, with a possible D match to TRBD1 (5 bases). V lost 7 bases and J 3 bases, leaving 17 bases between the germline ends. CDR3 length: 15 residues. Germline-derived CDR1 and CDR2 are KGHDR and SFDVKD. CDR3 sequence (DNA): TGTGCCACCAGCTCACTGAGACAGTCGGACTATGGCTACACCTTC. Amino acid sequence: CATSSLRQSDYGYTF.

This chain uses TRBV10-2 with TRBJ2-6, with D perhaps TRBD2 (5 bases). Germline CDR1 reads WSHSY; CDR2 reads SAAADI. Between the trimmed V and J ends, which lost 8 bases and 3 bases, there was a span of 8 bases. This CDR3 has 13 residues. The chain's CDR3 is CASRDGGANVLTF. For the CDR3, the DNA is TGCGCCAGCCGGGATGGTGGGGCCAACGTCCTGACTTTC.

At least ten counts were recorded for this clonotype. The chain couples TRBV5-1 to TRBJ1-1; D is ambiguous. CDR1 and CDR2 (germline): SGHRS, YFSETQ. V lost 0 bases, J lost 1 base, and 7 bases lay in between. CDR3 length: 14 residues. The CDR3 spells CASSLEAKNTEAFF. In DNA form, the CDR3 reads TGCGCCAGCAGCTTGGAGGCGAAGAACACTGAAGCTTTCTTT.

This clonotype was recorded at least ten times. The rearrangement links TRBV29-1 to TRBJ2-2; the match to TRBD2 covers 11 bases. CDR3 size: 15 residues. The trim removed 6 bases at V and 1 base at J, leaving 4 bases unmatched. Germline V gene sequence: CDR1 SQVTM, CDR2 ANQGSEA. CDR3 sequence (DNA): TGCAGCGTGCCCACTAGCGGGGGGAACACCGGGGAGCTGTTTTTT. Translating gives CSVPTSGGNTGELFF.

The chain couples TRBV25-1 to TRBJ2-7; D perhaps matches TRBD2 (6 bases). Germline V gene sequence: CDR1 MGHDK, CDR2 SYGVNS. CDR3 length equals 13 residues. V dropped 8 bases and J dropped 5 bases, with 16 bases sitting between them. This CDR3 is CASAGRSAHEQYF. The DNA of the CDR3 is TGTGCCAGCGCGGGACGGAGCGCCCACGAGCAGTACTTC.

V usage is TRBV9 and J usage is TRBJ1-4, with D tentatively TRBD1 (5 bases). Deletions cut 4 bases from V and 7 bases from J, with 20 bases between. The CDR3 has 16 residues. The germline V gene encodes CDR1 SGDLS and CDR2 YYNGEE. The CDR3 DNA follows: TGTGCCAGCAGCCCATCGGGGGGGGAAATCGGTGAAAAACTGTTTTTT. Amino acids: CASSPSGGEIGEKLFF.

There are many counts of this clonotype. V usage is TRBV5-6 and J usage is TRBJ1-2; D gene uncertain. From germline, CDR1 is SGHDT and CDR2 YYEEEE. V was pared by 4 bases and J by 8 bases, with 15 bases between. CDR3 size: 13 residues. CDR3 sequence (DNA): TGTGCCAGCAGCCCCCCGGGCCGCAGGGGCTACACCTTC. As protein: CASSPPGRRGYTF.

This CDR3 reads CASSPGSGTGYQPQHF. The CDR3 DNA reads as TGTGCCAGCAGCCCAGGATCCGGGACAGGTTATCAGCCCCAGCATTTT. The chain joins TRBV9 to TRBJ1-5; 8 nucleotides align to TRBD1. The CDR3 consists of 16 residues. The trim removed 4 bases at V and 5 bases at J, leaving 11 bases unmatched. Germline V gene data show CDR1 as SGDLS and CDR2 as YYNGEE. The full variable domain, its missing parts supplied by reference TRBV9 and TRBJ1-5, is DSGVTQTPKHLITATGQRVTLRCSPRSGDLSVYWYQQSLDQGLQFLIQYYNGEERAKGNILERFSAQQFPDLHSELNLSSLELGDSALYFCASSPGSGTGYQPQHFGDGTRLSIL.

This rearrangement joins TRBV7-6 to TRBJ2-3; perhaps TRBD1 as D (6 bases). The CDR3 length is 15 residues. Germline V gene lookup returns CDR1 SGHVS and CDR2 FNYEAQ. Deletions cut 2 bases from V and 6 bases from J, with 15 bases between. Here the CDR3 reads CASSLISTDRDTQYF. The DNA for the CDR3 is TGTGCCAGCAGCTTAATCTCAACCGACAGGGATACGCAGTATTTT.

This clonotype was seen repeatedly, ten times or more. The chain combines TRBV6-5 with TRBJ1-2; no clear D. This CDR3 is built from 14 residues. Germline CDR1 MNHEY, CDR2 SVGAGI. V gave up 2 bases and J gave up 1 base, with 8 bases separating them. CDR3 coding DNA: TGTGCCAGCAGTTACCGAGGACTTAACTATGGCTACACCTTC. Translation gives CASSYRGLNYGYTF.

This clonotype was recorded many times. The V gene is TRBV20-1, the J gene TRBJ1-5, with D hard to call. Germline CDR1 reads DFQATT; CDR2 reads SNEGSKA (reference sequence). V was trimmed by 4 bases and J by 4 bases, leaving 11 bases between them. The CDR3 extends over 13 amino acids. The CDR3 coding sequence is TGCAGTGCTACAACAGTAAATAATCAGCCCCAGCATTTT. Its translation: CSATTVNNQPQHF.

This clonotype was picked up a small number of times. The gene calls are TRBV7-9 and TRBJ2-5; D is uncertain. The CDR3 covers 15 residues. Trimming removed 0 bases at V and 3 bases at J, with 11 bases between. CDR1 is SEHNR, CDR2 FQNEAQ, per germline (reference sequence). The CDR3 nucleotides read TGTGCCAGCAGCTTAGCTCGGGCAGAAAAAGAGACCCAGTACTTC. This encodes CASSLARAEKETQYF.

This chain joins TRBV5-1 and TRBJ2-5; 7 nucleotides line up with TRBD1. The CDR3 extends over 15 amino acids. Germline V gene data show CDR1 as SGHRS and CDR2 as YFSETQ. The V and J ends lost 1 base and 2 bases, in that order; junction bases with no gene match: 5. This chain's CDR3 is CASSLTGQRQETQYF. The CDR3 nucleotides read TGCGCCAGCAGCTTGACGGGACAGAGACAAGAGACCCAGTACTTC. Full variable domain (missing parts from reference TRBV5-1 and TRBJ2-5): KAGVTQTPRYLIKTRGQQVTLSCSPISGHRSVSWYQQTPGQGLQFLFEYFSETQRNKGNFPGRFSGRQFSNSRSEMNVSTLELGDSALYLCASSLTGQRQETQYFGPGTRLLVL.

This clonotype was counted many times. The chain recombines TRBV11-2 with TRBJ1-1, with no clear D. V gave up 5 bases and J gave up 0 bases, with 10 bases separating them. This CDR3 comprises 14 residues. In germline, CDR1 is SGHAT, CDR2 FQNNGV. Here the CDR3 reads CASSQASMNTEAFF. The CDR3 coding sequence is TGTGCCAGCAGCCAAGCCAGCATGAACACTGAAGCTTTCTTT.

The J gene is TRBJ2-7, the V gene TRBV7-9; D perhaps matches TRBD1 (5 bases). The CDR3 is 14 residues long. The V end was cut by 8 bases, the J end by 0 bases, with 14 bases between. Germline assignment: CDR1 SEHNR and CDR2 FQNEAQ (reference sequence). The CDR3 coding sequence is TGTGCCAGCTCCACGACAGTATACTCCTACGAGCAGTACTTC. Encoded protein: CASSTTVYSYEQYF.

This clonotype showed up just a few times. V usage is TRBV7-2 and J usage is TRBJ2-2; 9 positions agree with TRBD2. CDR1 is SGHTA, CDR2 FQGNSA, per germline. V trimming: 5 bases; J trimming: 1 base; junction bases outside the gene matches: 8. The CDR3 length is 17 residues. This CDR3 is CASSRHSGGRNTGELFF. CDR3 DNA sequence: TGTGCCAGCAGCCGCCATAGCGGGGGCCGGAACACCGGGGAGCTGTTTTTT.

This clonotype was seen a handful of times. The J gene is TRBJ1-1, the V gene TRBV30; no clear D. The CDR3 consists of 12 residues. Germline V gene sequence: CDR1 GTSNPN, CDR2 SVGIG (reference sequence). Trimming shortened V by 4 bases and J by 3 bases, and 9 bases separated the two germline ends. CDR3 residues: CAWTEEDTEAFF. CDR3 nucleotide sequence: TGTGCCTGGACAGAAGAGGACACTGAAGCTTTCTTT.

The chain links TRBV7-2 to TRBJ1-4; no reliable D call. The CDR3 spans 13 residues. V lost 2 bases, J lost 7 bases, and 8 bases lay in between. The germline CDR1 and CDR2 sequences are SGHTA and FQGNSA. The chain's CDR3 is CASSLSGPEKLFF. DNA for the CDR3: TGTGCCAGCAGCTTAAGTGGGCCTGAAAAACTGTTTTTT.

The chain joins TRBV20-1 to TRBJ1-5; D uncertain. The CDR3 length is 10 residues. V was cut by 3 bases and J by 11 bases, with 8 bases left in between. Germline loops: CDR1 DFQATT, CDR2 SNEGSKA (reference sequence). For the CDR3, the DNA is TGCAGTGCTAGTTGGGAGACCCAGCATTTT. Its protein product is CSASWETQHF.

In its sample, this clonotype was seen many times. For the CDR3, the DNA is TGTGCCAGCAGCTTAGGCGAGCAGTACTTC. This codes for CASSLGEQYF. V gene TRBV28 combines with J gene TRBJ2-7; D remains ambiguous. V shed 6 bases and J shed 6 bases, with 6 bases lying between them. The CDR3 extends over 10 amino acids. Germline CDR1 and CDR2: MDHEN and SYDVKM.

With regard to this clonotype: A read error may be the cause here, since a much bigger clone is one base away. The chain carries TRBV5-1 and TRBJ2-5, with a weak D call TRBD1 (5 bases). The CDR3 spans 14 residues. CDR1 and CDR2 (germline): SGHRS, YFSETQ. V gave up 4 bases and J gave up 5 bases, with 15 bases separating them. CDR3 in amino acids: CASSPAGFGETQYF. CDR3 nucleotides: TGCGCCAGCAGCCCGGCAGGGTTTGGGGAGACCCAGTACTTC.

At least ten counts were recorded for this clonotype. The chain carries TRBV12-3 or TRBV12-4 and TRBJ1-1; D ambiguous. The CDR3 length is 13 residues. With 7 bases removed from V and 1 base from J, the gap between germline ends came to 10 bases. The CDR3 nucleotides are TGTGCCAGCACCCACCCCTGGAACACTGAAGCTTTCTTT. Protein sequence: CASTHPWNTEAFF.

The chain employs TRBV2 and TRBJ1-2; TRBD1 agrees at 9 bases. The CDR3 covers 15 residues. Germline-derived CDR1 and CDR2 are SNHLY and FYNNEI. The V gene end was trimmed by 0 bases and the J gene end by 10 bases; junction bases not matched to a gene: 9. The CDR3 reads CASSEAGQGGSHYTF. The CDR3 DNA reads as TGTGCCAGCAGTGAAGCGGGACAGGGAGGGTCTCACTACACCTTC.

The chain joins TRBV29-1 to TRBJ1-2; 10 bases agree with TRBD1. CDR3 size: 11 residues. The V and J ends lost 7 bases and 6 bases, in that order; junction bases with no gene match: 2. Germline V gives CDR1 SQVTM, CDR2 ANQGSEA. The CDR3 nucleotides read TGCAGCGGACAGGGGGCGAATGGCTACACCTTC. This translates into CSGQGANGYTF.

This clonotype showed up many times. The rearrangement links TRBV29-1 to TRBJ2-5, with 12 positions matching TRBD2. This CDR3 region has 15 residues. Germline CDR1 SQVTM, CDR2 ANQGSEA. With 6 bases clipped from V and 7 bases from J, the junction kept 12 bases outside the gene matches. Here the CDR3 DNA reads TGCAGCGTCCCAAGGGGACTAGCGGGCTCGGGGACCCAGTACTTC. It yields the protein CSVPRGLAGSGTQYF.

This clonotype showed up just a few times. Here the CDR3 DNA reads TGTGCCAGCAGCCACTCAGTGGGGTACGAGCAGTACTTC. This codes for CASSHSVGYEQYF. The chain employs TRBV28 and TRBJ2-7, with D unresolved. Per germline, CDR1 MDHEN and CDR2 SYDVKM. The CDR3 length is 13 residues. V was pared by 6 bases and J by 4 bases, with 13 bases between.